These T cell receptor beta chains were read from a single sample in a study of T cells in Graves' hyperthyroidism and ophthalmopathy. TCRdb ran MiXCR on the multiplex PCR reads and lists one entry per CDR3 protein. This table has hundreds of thousands of distinct CDR3 sequences, roughly 37% appearing once. Sequenced sample: blood. These receptor sequences come from a man younger than 35 with Graves' hyperthyroidism. Both conserved end residues are part of each CDR3. D genes are given only for firm matches. Size is omitted from some rows. Given values are once, few, many or a class for expanded clones.

v_call	clone_size	j_call	d_call	cdr3_nt	cdr3_aa
TRBV6-1	NA	TRBJ2-5	TRBD1	TGTGCCAGCAGTAATCCGGACAGGGCCGGGACCCAGTACTTC	CASSNPDRAGTQYF
TRBV7-2	many	TRBJ1-3	TRBD1	TGTGCCAGCGAGTCGGGACAGGGCGGAAACACCATATATTTT	CASESGQGGNTIYF
TRBV7-6	many	TRBJ1-5	NA	TGTGCCAGCAGCCCCGGGGGGCTTGCGACCCAGCATTTT	CASSPGGLATQHF
TRBV12-3/TRBV12-4	few	TRBJ1-4	NA	TGTGCCAGCAAAACAGGGATGACTAATGAAAAACTGTTTTTT	CASKTGMTNEKLFF
TRBV5-4	NA	TRBJ2-5	TRBD2	TGTGCCAGCAGCTTAGGAGCGGGAGCTGACGGGGAGACCCAGTACTTC	CASSLGAGADGETQYF
TRBV7-9	NA	TRBJ2-7	NA	TGTGCCAGCAGCTTATACCCGTTCTACGAGCAGTACTTC	CASSLYPFYEQYF
TRBV19	few	TRBJ1-1	NA	TGTGCCAGTAGTTCCCCAAACCATTTGAACACTGAAGCTTTCTTT	CASSSPNHLNTEAFF
TRBV6-5	few	TRBJ1-6	NA	TGTGCCAGCAAATGGCAGGGGAAAGGTTCACCCCTCCACTTT	CASKWQGKGSPLHF
TRBV7-8	few	TRBJ1-6	NA	TGTGCCAGCAGCCCCGGGGGACCCTATAATTCACCCCTCCACTTT	CASSPGGPYNSPLHF
TRBV10-3	NA	TRBJ1-2	NA	TGTGCCATCAGTCCGGACAGCAGTGGCTACACCTTC	CAISPDSSGYTF
TRBV2	many	TRBJ2-6	NA	TGTGCCAGCCAAGAACGGGAGCGCTCTGGGGCCAACGTCCTGACTTTC	CASQERERSGANVLTF
TRBV5-1	NA	TRBJ2-7	TRBD2	TGCGCCAGCAGCCAATCGGGACTAGCGGGATTCGAGCAGTACTTC	CASSQSGLAGFEQYF
TRBV6-6	NA	TRBJ1-5	TRBD1	TGTGCCAGCAGATCCGCACAGGGGGATCAGCCCCAGCATTTT	CASRSAQGDQPQHF
TRBV6-4	NA	TRBJ1-2	NA	TGTGCCAGCAGTGACCCAAGGACACTTTATGGCTACACCTTC	CASSDPRTLYGYTF
TRBV20-1	NA	TRBJ2-7	TRBD2	TGCAGTGCCATAAAAGCGGGATTAACCTACGAGCAGTACTTC	CSAIKAGLTYEQYF
TRBV29-1	many	TRBJ2-6	NA	TGCAGCGTTTTATCCGGGCTCGGGGCCAACGTCCTGACTTTC	CSVLSGLGANVLTF
TRBV7-2	many	TRBJ1-5	NA	TGTGCCAGCAGCTTACAAGAGAGAAATCAGCCCCAGCATTTT	CASSLQERNQPQHF
TRBV7-8	many	TRBJ2-5	NA	TGTGCCAGCGCCAACGTCGAGACCCAGTACTTC	CASANVETQYF
TRBV12-3/TRBV12-4	NA	TRBJ2-2	TRBD1	TGTGCCAGCAGCAGACAGGGGGGTAACACCGGGGAGCTGTTTTTT	CASSRQGGNTGELFF
TRBV6-5	NA	TRBJ2-5	NA	TGTGCCAGCAGCAAAGACCAAGAGACCCAGTACTTC	CASSKDQETQYF
TRBV5-2	NA	TRBJ2-7	NA	TGTGCCAGCAATTCAGGGGGCGTCAAGCAGTACTTC	CASNSGGVKQYF
TRBV12-3/TRBV12-4	NA	TRBJ1-6	NA	TGTGCCAGTCAAGGTGGGGCGGACAATTCACCCCTCCACTTT	CASQGGADNSPLHF
TRBV20-1	NA	TRBJ2-7	NA	TGCAGTGCTCGGAACTCCAAGCGGGCTGCCTACGAGCAGTACTTC	CSARNSKRAAYEQYF
TRBV11-1	NA	TRBJ2-7	NA	TGTGCCAGCAGCTTAGGGGGACTTCTTGTCTACGAGCAGTACTTC	CASSLGGLLVYEQYF
TRBV12-3/TRBV12-4	many	TRBJ1-6	TRBD1	TGTGCCAGCAGTTTATCCGCAGGGGGCTCACCCCTCCACTTT	CASSLSAGGSPLHF